A single sample gave rise to the 13 T cell receptor beta chains below, sequenced in a study of human T cells and chemical hapten exposure (dated by TCRdb to the early 2020s). The library was obtained by RACE. The sample was run on a NextSeq 500. The raw public reads went through TCRdb reprocessing: fastp at Q25, MiXCR clone calling, in-frame beta chains kept. CDR3 protein sequences are deduplicated, and each keeps its most common genes and DNA. Within this sample are tens of thousands of distinct CDR3 sequences, with approximately 9.5% of them counted one time only. Roughly 27% of the sample rests with the top ten. This specimen's time point label, per the study, means: patch test 3, about 24 weeks after DPC sensitization. What this sample's treatment or condition label stands for: therapeutic diphenylcyclopropenone sensitization with weekly scalp DPC. Total RNA was extracted from unfractionated whole blood that had been collected in Tempus Blood RNA tubes.

The specimen was whole blood, collected in connection with sensitization to the hapten diphenylcyclopropenone (DPC). Receptors originate from a man aged 50 or older with alopecia areata. Some clones in this sample may be carry-over from other donors' samples.

The genes are TRBV2 and TRBJ1-5; 8 bases fit TRBD1. CDR1 is SNHLY, CDR2 FYNNEI, per germline. CDR3 length: 17 residues. J gave up 0 bases and V 3 bases, and 7 bases lay outside the gene matches. In DNA form, the CDR3 reads TGTGCCAGCAGTGACGCAGGGGGCTGGTATAGCAATCAGCCCCAGCATTTT. As protein: CASSDAGGWYSNQPQHF.

This clonotype was counted between two and nine times. The genes are TRBV28 and TRBJ2-1; no firm D call. Looked up from germline, CDR1 is MDHEN and CDR2 is SYDVKM. This CDR3 has 15 residues. Trimming cost V 6 bases and J 3 bases, with 15 bases left between them. CDR3: CASRTMTINYNEQFF. CDR3 DNA: TGTGCCAGCAGGACAATGACGATAAACTACAATGAGCAGTTCTTC.

This clonotype was observed many times. The V call is TRBV4-3, the J call TRBJ2-1; TRBD2 might be the D (6 bases). Germline V gene lookup returns CDR1 LGHNA and CDR2 YSLEER. The V and J ends lost 1 base and 9 bases respectively, with 13 bases between them. This CDR3 contains 14 residues. CDR3 nucleotide sequence: TGCGCCAGCAGCCAAGCGGGACGGAGGGGTGAGCAGTTCTTC. Translated, it gives CASSQAGRRGEQFF.

The chain links TRBV7-9 to TRBJ1-5; D not resolved. V was pared by 6 bases and J by 0 bases, with 9 bases between. The germline V gene has CDR1 SEHNR and CDR2 FQNEAQ (reference sequence). CDR3 length equals 14 residues. The CDR3 DNA sequence: TGTGCCAGCAGTCTGGGGAATAGCAATCAGCCCCAGCATTTT. This encodes CASSLGNSNQPQHF.

This clonotype was found a few times. This sequence joins TRBV4-1 and TRBJ2-7; D is ambiguous. The germline gives CDR1 MGHRA, CDR2 YSYEKL. Trimming removed 3 bases from V and 2 bases from J, with 17 bases in between. CDR3 length equals 16 residues. This chain's CDR3 is CASSHLQQRPPYEQYF. The DNA of the CDR3 is TGCGCCAGCAGCCATTTACAACAGAGACCTCCCTACGAGCAGTACTTC.

There are a few counts of this clonotype. The CDR3 loop reads CASSPPTGAGGAFF. CDR3 bases: TGTGCCAGCTCACCGCCTACAGGGGCGGGGGGGGCTTTCTTT. This chain uses TRBV18 with TRBJ1-1; 7 nucleotides match TRBD1. This CDR3 comprises 14 residues. Germline CDR1 is KGHSH and CDR2 is LQKENI. Germline trimming cut 3 bases from V and 11 bases from J; bases unmatched to any gene: 12.

Comment on this clonotype: This sequence may be a read error, since a much larger clone differs from it by one base. This chain uses TRBV20-1 with TRBJ2-1; D may correspond to TRBD1 or TRBD2 (5 bases each). V was cut by 7 bases and J by 3 bases, with 19 bases left in between. The V gene's germline CDR1 is DFQATT and CDR2 SNEGSKA (reference sequence). This CDR3 region has 15 residues. The CDR3 spells CSVLGPGRGYNEQFF. The DNA for the CDR3 is TGCAGTGTCCTCGGGCCAGGGAGAGGCTACAATGAGCAGTTCTTC.

This clonotype was detected a few times. The J gene is TRBJ2-1, the V gene TRBV28, with D perhaps matching TRBD1 (6 bases). This CDR3 region has 14 residues. In germline, CDR1 is MDHEN, CDR2 SYDVKM. Trimming cost V 8 bases and J 3 bases, with 14 bases left between them. For the CDR3, the DNA is TGTGCCAGCCTGACAGGCTCGTTCTACAATGAGCAGTTCTTC. The encoded protein is CASLTGSFYNEQFF. Looking up the rest from reference TRBV28 and TRBJ2-1 gives the full variable domain: DVKVTQSSRYLVKRTGEKVFLECVQDMDHENMFWYRQDPGLGLRLIYFSYDVKMKEKGDIPEGYSVSREKKERFSLILESASTNQTSMYLCASLTGSFYNEQFFGPGTRLTVL.

About this clonotype: A much bigger clone sits one base away, suggesting this may be a read error. The chain uses TRBV7-2 and TRBJ2-7; 9 positions match TRBD2. Germline assignment: CDR1 SGHTA and CDR2 FQGNSA. The CDR3 is 15 residues long. CDR3 DNA sequence: TGTGCCAGCAGCTTAGCGGCGGCGGGAGGGTACGAGCTGTACTTC. This sequence encodes CASSLAAAGGYELYF.

This clonotype appeared many times. The rearrangement joins TRBV24-1 to TRBJ2-7; perhaps TRBD1 as D (5 bases). In germline, CDR1 is KGHDR, CDR2 SFDVKD. This CDR3 spans 14 amino acids. The V gene lost 5 bases and the J gene lost 3 bases, with 13 bases spanning the gap. The CDR3 DNA reads as TGTGCCACCAGTGGTGTAGGGGCGGACTACGAGCAGTACTTC. Protein: CATSGVGADYEQYF.

This clonotype was found a few times. The rearrangement links TRBV6-2 or TRBV6-3 to TRBJ1-1, with a tentative D call TRBD1 (5 bases). V gave up 0 bases and J gave up 5 bases, with 10 bases separating them. Looked up from germline, CDR1 is MNHEY and CDR2 is SVGEGT. The length of the CDR3 is 14 residues. The CDR3 nucleotides are TGTGCCAGCAGTTACTCGCCGGGGCAGACTGAAGCTTTCTTT. This codes for CASSYSPGQTEAFF.

In its sample, this clonotype was seen many times. The gene calls are TRBV11-1 and TRBJ1-4; TRBD1 aligns across 10 bases. With V trimmed by 5 bases and J by 8 bases, 8 bases remained unmatched. CDR1 and CDR2 (germline): SGHAT, FQDESV (reference sequence). There are 15 residues in the CDR3. The CDR3 coding sequence is TGTGCCAGCAGCCCTCCGGGACAGGGGACCGAAAAACTGTTTTTT. It specifies CASSPPGQGTEKLFF. Filled out from reference TRBV11-1 and TRBJ1-4, the complete variable domain reads EAEVAQSPRYKITEKSQAVAFWCDPISGHATLYWYRQILGQGPELLVQFQDESVVDDSQLPKDRFSAERLKGVDSTLKIQPAELGDSAMYLCASSPPGQGTEKLFFGSGTQLSVL.

In its sample, this clonotype was seen many times. The chain's CDR3 is CASSEATGKLYEQYF. CDR3 DNA: TGCGCCAGCAGTGAAGCCACAGGGAAGCTCTACGAGCAGTACTTC. The chain combines TRBV10-1 with TRBJ2-7; TRBD1 is a possible D gene (6 bases). V lost 3 bases and J lost 3, with 15 bases in between. Germline lookup yields CDR1 WNHNN and CDR2 SYGVQD (reference sequence). The CDR3 is made up of 15 amino acids.